These 21 T cell receptor beta chains share one sample of origin, sequenced in a study of OX40 agonist ivuxolimab in advanced cancers. The repertoire was sequenced with immunoSEQ multiplex PCR; TCRdb's copy has only in-frame clones and lacks some. The repertoire holds 75,000 to 100,000 clones, with roughly 88% as singletons. Specimen: CD4+ or CD8+ T cells sorted from blood, collected in a trial of the OX40 agonist ivuxolimab. These TCRs come from an adult with an advanced solid tumor such as melanoma, head and neck, liver or kidney cancer.

In regard to this clone: This specimen includes other DNA sequences encoding the same CDR3. The chain is built from TRBV18 and TRBJ2-3; D remains unclear. Germline values: CDR1 KGHSH, CDR2 LQKENI. Trimming cost V 6 bases and J 2 bases, with 6 bases left between them. The CDR3 is made up of 12 amino acids. CDR3 in DNA: TGTGCCAGCTCTCCCGACACAGATACGCAGTATTTT. This codes for CASSPDTDTQYF.

The V call is TRBV19, the J call TRBJ1-5; D not resolved. Per germline, CDR1 LNHDA and CDR2 SQIVND (reference sequence). The CDR3 spans 14 residues. Trimming took off 3 bases at V and 0 bases at J, with 6 bases between the two ends. The DNA of the CDR3 is TGTGCCAGTAGTATTGGGATTAGCAATCAGCCCCAGCATTTT. Amino acids: CASSIGISNQPQHF.

The rearrangement joins TRBV29-1 to TRBJ2-3; possible D gene TRBD1, 6 bases. V was trimmed by 7 bases and J by 3 bases, leaving 17 bases between them. Germline V gives CDR1 SQVTM, CDR2 ANQGSEA. The CDR3 is made up of 14 amino acids. The CDR3 DNA reads as TGCAGCGCCCGGACCTCAGGGGATACAGATACGCAGTATTTT. It specifies CSARTSGDTDTQYF.

V gene TRBV7-2 combines with J gene TRBJ1-2, with TRBD1 matching 8 bases. The junction had 18 bases not matched to a gene; V was cut back by 2 bases and J by 4 bases. This CDR3 is built from 19 residues. Germline V CDR1 and CDR2: SGHTA, FQGNSA. CDR3 sequence: CASSLIGGTGESQLYGYTF. CDR3 nucleotide sequence: TGTGCCAGCAGCTTAATAGGTGGGACAGGTGAATCTCAACTCTATGGCTACACCTTC.

The chain uses TRBV29-1 and TRBJ1-4, with D unclear. Trimming cost V 6 bases and J 4 bases, with 24 bases left between them. The length of the CDR3 is 17 residues. Germline CDR1 SQVTM, CDR2 ANQGSEA. The CDR3 DNA follows: TGCAGCGTCATCCCGCATTCTTCCCCACTCCTTAATGAAAAACTGTTTTTT. The encoded protein is CSVIPHSSPLLNEKLFF.

This clone was found a few times. The V and J genes are TRBV2 and TRBJ1-2, with 7 bases that match TRBD1. CDR1 is SNHLY, CDR2 FYNNEI, per germline. This CDR3 region has 14 residues. V dropped 7 bases and J dropped 5; count of bases not matched to a gene: 10. In DNA, the CDR3 is TGTGCCAGCAAAGGCGGACAGGCAAGATATGGCTACACCTTC. Translated, it gives CASKGGQARYGYTF.

The V and J genes are TRBV7-9 and TRBJ2-1; 7 bases are a match to TRBD2. Per the germline V gene, CDR1 is SEHNR and CDR2 is FQNEAQ (reference sequence). The CDR3 consists of 13 residues. V trimming: 5 bases; J trimming: 9 bases; junction bases outside the gene matches: 7. DNA of the CDR3: TGTGCCAGCAGCGTACTCGGGGAGGGTGAGCAGTTCTTC. Its translation: CASSVLGEGEQFF. Full variable domain (missing parts from reference TRBV7-9 and TRBJ2-1): DTGVSQNPRHKITKRGQNVTFRCDPISEHNRLYWYRQTLGQGPEFLTYFQNEAQLEKSRLLSDRFSAERPKGSFSTLEIQRTEQGDSAMYLCASSVLGEGEQFFGPGTRLTVL.

This clone is a singleton in its sample. At one boundary the junction diverges from the germline segment, which might be a read error. The chain uses TRBV6-6 and TRBJ1-2, with D possibly matching TRBD1 (5 bases). The CDR3 is 12 residues long. CDR1 is MNHNY, CDR2 SVGAGI, per germline (reference sequence). CDR3 sequence reads: CASSYSTGTGDF. CDR3 DNA sequence: TGTGCCAGCAGTTACTCCACCGGGACGGGAGACTTC.

The genes are TRBV7-9 and TRBJ2-3; D ambiguous. The length of the CDR3 is 13 residues. Germline values: CDR1 SEHNR, CDR2 FQNEAQ (reference sequence). Trimming left V 6 bases short and J 4 bases short, with 11 bases between. The CDR3 region is CASSLDTADTQYF. The CDR3 bases are TGTGCCAGCAGTCTAGACACAGCAGATACGCAGTATTTT. Full variable domain (remainder filled in from reference TRBV7-9 and TRBJ2-3): DTGVSQNPRHKITKRGQNVTFRCDPISEHNRLYWYRQTLGQGPEFLTYFQNEAQLEKSRLLSDRFSAERPKGSFSTLEIQRTEQGDSAMYLCASSLDTADTQYFGPGTRLTVL.

This chain links TRBV5-8 with TRBJ2-3; 7 nucleotides agree with TRBD2. The CDR3 has 16 residues. The germline gives CDR1 SGHTS, CDR2 YDEGEE. V lost 4 bases to trimming and J lost 1 base; unmatched junction nucleotides: 9. CDR3 sequence reads: CASSRIAGVGTDTQYF. In DNA, the CDR3 is TGTGCCAGCAGCCGGATCGCGGGAGTTGGCACAGATACGCAGTATTTT.

This chain joins TRBV18 and TRBJ1-4; weak D call: TRBD1 (5 bases). Germline CDR1 is KGHSH and CDR2 is LQKENI. This CDR3 comprises 15 residues. V shed 3 bases and J shed 6 bases, with 14 bases lying between them. The chain's CDR3 is CASSPVRGSDEKLFF. CDR3 nucleotide sequence: TGTGCCAGCTCACCCGTAAGGGGATCGGATGAAAAACTGTTTTTT.

This clone has a single count. This chain links TRBV19 with TRBJ2-7, with 12 bases lining up with TRBD1. Trimming at V came to 9 bases and at J to 6 bases, leaving 12 bases not matched to a gene. Per germline, CDR1 LNHDA and CDR2 SQIVND (reference sequence). The CDR3 extends over 15 amino acids. The CDR3 sequence is CASRLAGTGGLEQYF. The CDR3 nucleotides are TGTGCCAGCAGACTGGCCGGGACAGGGGGCCTCGAGCAGTACTTC.

The V and J genes are TRBV2 and TRBJ2-1; D remains unclear. The CDR3 runs 12 residues. Germline CDR1 SNHLY, CDR2 FYNNEI. The ends were cut back, 7 bases at V and 7 bases at J, with 11 bases in the middle. The CDR3 sequence is CASIGLANEQFF. CDR3 DNA: TGTGCCAGCATCGGGTTGGCGAATGAGCAGTTCTTC.

This chain uses TRBV7-2 with TRBJ2-1; TRBD1 might be the D (7 bases). The CDR3 runs to 14 residues. The germline V and J ends were trimmed by 2 bases and 3 bases, with 8 bases remaining between them. Germline V gene data show CDR1 as SGHTA and CDR2 as FQGNSA. This CDR3 reads CASSLQGGYNEQFF. In DNA form, the CDR3 reads TGTGCCAGCAGCTTACAGGGGGGCTACAATGAGCAGTTCTTC.

The chain recombines TRBV25-1 with TRBJ2-4, with 11 bases fitting TRBD1. After removal of 3 bases from V and 6 bases from J, the junction contained 4 bases not matched to a gene. The CDR3 loop spans 15 amino acids. From germline, CDR1 is MGHDK and CDR2 SYGVNS. The CDR3 reads CASSDQGQGANIQYF. For the CDR3, the DNA is TGTGCCAGCAGTGACCAAGGACAGGGGGCAAACATTCAGTACTTC.

This clone appeared a single time. The rearrangement uses TRBV14 and TRBJ1-1, with a tentative D call TRBD1 (5 bases). Germline lookup yields CDR1 SGHDN and CDR2 FVKESK. The length of the CDR3 is 12 residues. The V end lost 6 bases, the J end lost 3 bases, and 8 bases lay between the germline ends. The CDR3, as DNA: TGTGCCAGCAGAGGGACCCACACTGAAGCTTTCTTT. Translating it yields CASRGTHTEAFF.

V gene TRBV6-6 combines with J gene TRBJ1-1, with 7 nucleotides matching TRBD1. J lost 5 bases, V lost 6 bases, and 12 bases had no gene match. The length of the CDR3 is 15 residues. Germline CDR1 MNHNY, CDR2 SVGAGI (reference sequence). DNA of the CDR3: TGTGCCAGCAGACCGCCCACAGGGGTCCAGACTGAAGCTTTCTTT. Protein sequence: CASRPPTGVQTEAFF.

The CDR3 DNA reads TGTGCCAGCAGCTTAATGGTGGCTAGCGGTTACAATGAGCAGTTCTTC. Translation gives CASSLMVASGYNEQFF. The chain employs TRBV7-2 and TRBJ2-1, with 7 bases that match TRBD2. The CDR3 has 16 amino acids. Germline CDR1 reads SGHTA; CDR2 reads FQGNSA. Unmatched junction bases numbered 8, after V lost 2 bases and J lost 4 bases.

The gene calls are TRBV28 and TRBJ1-2; 11 nucleotides agree with TRBD1. Germline loops: CDR1 MDHEN, CDR2 SYDVKM. The CDR3 loop spans 15 amino acids. The trim removed 6 bases at V and 5 bases at J, leaving 8 bases unmatched. This CDR3 reads CASSSPGQGGYGYTF. In DNA, the CDR3 is TGTGCCAGCAGCTCGCCGGGACAGGGGGGGTATGGCTACACCTTC.

V gene TRBV28 combines with J gene TRBJ1-5; 8 bases align to TRBD1. J gave up 1 base and V 9 bases, and 5 bases lay outside the gene matches. This CDR3 is 14 amino acids long. Germline-derived CDR1 and CDR2 are MDHEN and SYDVKM. As DNA, the CDR3 is TGTGCCAGTTTGGGACAGGTCAGCAATCAGCCCCAGCATTTT. It encodes CASLGQVSNQPQHF. Supplemented by reference TRBV28 and TRBJ1-5, the full variable domain reads DVKVTQSSRYLVKRTGEKVFLECVQDMDHENMFWYRQDPGLGLRLIYFSYDVKMKEKGDIPEGYSVSREKKERFSLILESASTNQTSMYLCASLGQVSNQPQHFGDGTRLSIL.

The chain joins TRBV5-1 to TRBJ1-1; D is perhaps TRBD1 (6 bases). V was cut by 0 bases and J by 3 bases, with 12 bases left in between. Germline loops: CDR1 SGHRS, CDR2 YFSETQ. CDR3 size: 15 residues. The DNA of the CDR3 is TGCGCCAGCAGCTTGGCGATACAGGGATACACTGAAGCTTTCTTT. Its protein product is CASSLAIQGYTEAFF.